This TCR beta chain emerged from a study of T-cell reconstitution after alpha-beta-depleted transplantation in children. Whole-study results and caveats: Newly produced T cells mostly accounted for T-cell counts and diversity one year post-transplant. Surviving thymic progenitors and recipient T cells were the source of high TCRbeta diversity at day 60 in some patients. About two months after transplant, alpha-beta T cells reportedly came from several hundred expanded graft clones.

This clonotype was seen more than once but under ten times. The antigen is undetermined. Researchers prepared the TCRbeta library using unique molecular identifiers, the study reports. TCRdb independently ran MiXCR on the PCR reads; one entry per CDR3 protein. The sample yields approximately 1,000,000 distinct CDR3 sequences, about 29% seen once. V was pared by 4 bases and J by 6 bases, with 6 bases of the junction left unmatched. Germline values: CDR1 SQVTM, CDR2 ANQGSEA. This CDR3 contains 13 residues. Specimen: PBMCs, mostly from graft donor cells, collected 360 days after TCRalphabeta/CD19-depleted stem cell transplant. The chain employs TRBV29-1 and TRBJ2-1; TRBD1 aligns across 7 bases. This sequence was found in a boy under three years old who had a stem cell transplant for SCID, so the T cells may come from the graft donor. CDR3 bases: TGCAGCGTTGGACAGGGAGTATCCAATGAGCAGTTCTTC. It translates to CSVGQGVSNEQFF.